This entry features one T cell receptor beta chain sequence. The V gene's germline CDR1 is SGHRS and CDR2 YFSETQ. V was shortened by 5 bases and J by 3 bases, with 6 bases between the two germline ends. The length of the CDR3 is 12 residues. The PCR contained 60 Vbeta and 13 Jbeta primers. Libraries were prepared by immunoSEQ multiplex PCR; TCRdb keeps only in-frame clonotypes and omits some of them. The repertoire consists of 150,000 or so clones, with around 81% occurring once and the leading ten covering 4.5% to 7%. The sample comes from a study of cytomegalovirus exposure and HLA in healthy donors.

The sample taken for sequencing was PBMCs. This chain links TRBV5-1 with TRBJ2-1; no clear D gene. The receptor comes from a middle-aged woman in good health and CMV-seropositive. CDR3 sequence reads: CASRGSYNEQFF. As DNA, the CDR3 is TGCGCCAGCAGGGGCAGCTACAATGAGCAGTTCTTC.